This T cell receptor beta chain appears in the sequencing data of a study of cytomegalovirus exposure and HLA in healthy donors. Study-wide results and limits: DRB1 had the most TCR associations and HLA-C the fewest, a later analysis found, with rates varying by HLA locus.

V lost 1 base, J lost 6 bases, and 9 bases stayed unmatched. The CDR3 consists of 15 residues. CDR1 and CDR2 from the germline V gene are GTSNPN and SVGIG (reference sequence). Researchers ran the PCR with 60 Vbeta and 13 Jbeta primers. Sequenced by immunoSEQ multiplex PCR; TCRdb stores in-frame clones only, minus some. The sample lists 150,000 to 200,000 clones, under 80% occurring once. As concerns this clone: Its specificity is not known.

The chain recombines TRBV30 with TRBJ2-7, with 10 bases aligning to TRBD2. The sequencing sample was made of PBMCs. The clonotype originates from a man aged 40-55 years in good health and CMV-seronegative. Here the CDR3 DNA reads TGTGCCTGGAGTGGACTAGCGGGTCCAGGCTCCGAGCAGTACTTC. It is translated as CAWSGLAGPGSEQYF.